This T cell receptor (beta chain) stems from a study of cytomegalovirus exposure and HLA in healthy donors. Whole-study context: Unique TCRs from HLA-typed donors, 70 million to 100 million of them, were held in an early data release. Findings and limits, study-wide: Later analysis suggested links between common viral pathogens and several top significant clusters. Later analysis showed TCR association rates varying by HLA locus, highest for DRB1 and lowest for HLA-C. It was reported that the classifier diagnosed cytomegalovirus status with high specificity and sensitivity in both the original and validation cohorts.

This CDR3 is built from 19 residues. From germline, CDR1 is SEHNR and CDR2 FQNEAQ (reference sequence). The V segment lost 5 bases and the J segment 6 bases; nucleotides outside the gene matches: 17. This clone came up once. What it recognizes is unknown. PCR involved 60 Vbeta and 13 Jbeta primers. The data were produced by immunoSEQ multiplex PCR, yet TCRdb's version contains in-frame clones alone and is incomplete. The table has about 190,000 clones, about 88% seen once. The specimen was PBMCs. The chain uses TRBV7-9 and TRBJ2-1, with 12 nucleotides matching TRBD2. This receptor was obtained from a woman aged 18-29 years in good health and CMV-seronegative. CDR3 DNA: TGTGCCAGCAGCCAATCCGCCGCTACTAGCGGGGGGCCGTTCAATGAGCAGTTCTTC. Residues: CASSQSAATSGGPFNEQFF.